Shown below are 8 T cell receptor beta chains from a single sample sequenced in a study of cytomegalovirus exposure and HLA in healthy donors. The PCR contained 60 Vbeta and 13 Jbeta primers. The protocol was immunoSEQ multiplex PCR, while the TCRdb copy is restricted to in-frame clones and leaves out a portion. In the table there are approximately 190,000 clones, 75% to 80% of which are singletons. Sequencing was carried out using PBMCs. These receptors all stem from a woman aged 25 to 39 in good health and CMV-seropositive.

This sequence joins TRBV5-1 and TRBJ1-4; D may be TRBD1 (5 bases). V shed 2 bases and J shed 6 bases, with 11 bases lying between them. The germline V gene has CDR1 SGHRS and CDR2 YFSETQ. The CDR3 length is 14 residues. CDR3 loop: CASSFRGGDEKLFF. In DNA, the CDR3 is TGCGCCAGCAGCTTTCGGGGAGGGGATGAAAAACTGTTTTTT.

This clone was counted a single time. The CDR3 DNA is TGTGCTAGTGGTTTGGACGCTGGACTAGCGTACTCCTACGAGCAGTACTTC. Its protein product is CASGLDAGLAYSYEQYF. The chain employs TRBV12-5 and TRBJ2-7; 9 bases match TRBD2. V shed 1 base and J 0 bases; nucleotides not matched to a gene: 7. CDR3 size: 17 residues. Germline V gene sequence: CDR1 LGHNT, CDR2 FRNRAP.

The genes are TRBV30 and TRBJ2-1; 13 positions agree with TRBD2. The V and J ends lost 2 bases and 5 bases, in that order; junction bases with no gene match: 3. The germline CDR1 and CDR2 sequences are GTSNPN and SVGIG (reference sequence). The CDR3 loop spans 15 amino acids. CDR3 sequence: CAWSRLAGGNNEQFF. As DNA, the CDR3 is TGTGCCTGGAGTAGACTAGCGGGGGGAAACAATGAGCAGTTCTTC.

A few counts support this clone. J is TRBJ2-5 and V is TRBV4-2; D unclear. Gene TRBJ2-7 matches the end of the DNA better, so the J call may be wrong. The CDR3 consists of 15 residues. CDR1 LGHNA and CDR2 YNFKEQ come from the germline V gene. CDR3: CASRNNFDGAYEQYF. The CDR3 DNA sequence: TGTGCCAGCAGGAACAATTTCGACGGAGCCTACGAGCAGTACTTC.

The chain recombines TRBV6-1 with TRBJ1-3; TRBD1 might be the D (5 bases). The germline V and J ends were trimmed by 1 base and 5 bases, with 6 bases remaining between them. The CDR3 totals 13 residues. In germline, CDR1 is MNHNS, CDR2 SASEGT. Here the CDR3 reads CASSEEGRNTIYF. The DNA of the CDR3 is TGTGCCAGCAGTGAAGAGGGGCGAAACACCATATATTTT.

This clone was observed a handful of times. Here the CDR3 DNA reads TGTGCTAGTGGTTTGGACAGGGTGATCCACGAGCAGTACTTC. Its translation is CASGLDRVIHEQYF. V gene TRBV12-5 combines with J gene TRBJ2-7, with D perhaps matching TRBD1 (6 bases). The CDR3 spans 14 residues. Trimming removed 1 base from V and 5 bases from J, with 12 bases in between. Germline V gene data show CDR1 as LGHNT and CDR2 as FRNRAP.

The V gene is TRBV5-1, the J gene TRBJ2-5, with D tentatively TRBD2 (5 bases). The closer fit of TRBJ2-7 to the DNA end suggests the J call may be wrong. Germline V CDR1 and CDR2: SGHRS, YFSETQ. This CDR3 has 14 amino acids. The CDR3 loop is CASSWSGEGYEQYF. The CDR3 region has the DNA TGCGCCAGCAGCTGGTCTGGTGAGGGCTACGAGCAGTACTTC.

The chain uses TRBV23-1 and TRBJ2-7; TRBD1 matches at 8 bases. TRBV23-1 is assigned to the ORF class and has an uncertain function. J lost 2 bases, V lost 2 bases, and 14 bases had no gene match. The CDR3 contains 18 residues. This CDR3 is CASSQVGQALPVTYEQYF. Written as DNA, the CDR3 is TGCGCCAGCAGTCAAGTGGGACAGGCCCTACCGGTTACCTACGAGCAGTACTTC.